These T cell receptor beta chains were read from a single sample in a study of T cells in Graves' hyperthyroidism and ophthalmopathy. TCRdb called the multiplex PCR reads again in MiXCR, with one record for every CDR3 protein. The sample has around 450,000 distinct CDR3 sequences; about 15% are singletons. Sequences were obtained from blood. The source of these receptors is a woman younger than 35 with Graves' hyperthyroidism. CDR3s include the opening cysteine and the closing phenylalanine or tryptophan. Each record gives: D gene, V gene, clone size, J gene, CDR3 protein, CDR3 DNA. A D gene is named only where the DNA matches it firmly. Clone size appears in some rows only: once, few, many, or a class for an expanded clone.

d_call: TRBD1
v_call: TRBV27
clone_size: few
j_call: TRBJ2-2
cdr3_aa: CASSDYRGPNTGELFF
cdr3_nt: TGTGCCAGCAGTGACTACAGGGGCCCGAACACCGGGGAGCTGTTTTTT

d_call: -
v_call: TRBV30
clone_size: many
j_call: TRBJ1-1
cdr3_aa: CAWSVGMNTEAFF
cdr3_nt: TGTGCCTGGAGTGTCGGTATGAACACTGAAGCTTTCTTT

d_call: TRBD2
v_call: TRBV6-6
clone_size: many
j_call: TRBJ2-1
cdr3_aa: CASSYRTSGLVRTYNEQFF
cdr3_nt: TGTGCCAGCAGTTACCGGACTAGCGGACTAGTACGGACCTACAATGAGCAGTTCTTC

d_call: -
v_call: TRBV20-1
clone_size: many
j_call: TRBJ1-4
cdr3_aa: CSARDQGEKLFF
cdr3_nt: TGCAGTGCTAGAGACCAAGGGGAAAAACTGTTTTTT

d_call: -
v_call: TRBV11-2
clone_size: many
j_call: TRBJ2-5
cdr3_aa: CASSPLRETQYF
cdr3_nt: TGTGCCAGCAGCCCCCTTCGAGAGACCCAGTACTTC

d_call: -
v_call: TRBV5-1
clone_size: many
j_call: TRBJ2-1
cdr3_aa: CASRRPGTALNEQFF
cdr3_nt: TGCGCCAGCAGGCGTCCCGGGACGGCTTTGAATGAGCAGTTCTTC

d_call: -
v_call: TRBV3-1
clone_size: many
j_call: TRBJ2-7
cdr3_aa: CASSLGVSHEQYF
cdr3_nt: TGTGCCAGCAGCCTAGGCGTATCCCACGAGCAGTACTTC

d_call: -
v_call: TRBV30
clone_size: many
j_call: TRBJ2-1
cdr3_aa: CAWTGTYRGEQFF
cdr3_nt: TGTGCCTGGACGGGAACTTACCGGGGTGAGCAGTTCTTC

d_call: -
v_call: TRBV5-4
clone_size: -
j_call: TRBJ1-2
cdr3_aa: CASSLGAQRDYGYTF
cdr3_nt: TGTGCCAGCAGCTTGGGAGCCCAAAGGGACTATGGCTACACCTTC

d_call: -
v_call: TRBV20-1
clone_size: few
j_call: TRBJ2-7
cdr3_aa: CSLRDISSYEQYF
cdr3_nt: TGCAGTCTTCGGGACATTTCTTCCTACGAGCAGTACTTC

d_call: -
v_call: TRBV6-5
clone_size: -
j_call: TRBJ2-3
cdr3_aa: CASSYSDTTQYF
cdr3_nt: TGTGCCAGCAGTTACTCGGACACGACGCAGTATTTT

d_call: TRBD1
v_call: TRBV2
clone_size: -
j_call: TRBJ2-5
cdr3_aa: CASRRDRELEETQYF
cdr3_nt: TGTGCCAGCAGAAGGGACAGGGAATTGGAAGAGACCCAGTACTTC

d_call: -
v_call: TRBV12-3/TRBV12-4
clone_size: many
j_call: TRBJ1-4
cdr3_aa: CASSPGTERKKLFF
cdr3_nt: TGTGCCAGCAGTCCCGGGACGGAGAGGAAAAAACTGTTTTTT

d_call: TRBD2
v_call: TRBV7-8
clone_size: -
j_call: TRBJ2-5
cdr3_aa: CASSHRTSGGILQETQYF
cdr3_nt: TGTGCCAGCAGCCACCGGACTAGCGGGGGTATCTTGCAAGAGACCCAGTACTTC

d_call: -
v_call: TRBV24-1
clone_size: many
j_call: TRBJ2-1
cdr3_aa: CATRPKPLDSDNEQFF
cdr3_nt: TGTGCCACCAGACCAAAACCCTTGGACAGCGACAATGAGCAGTTCTTC

d_call: -
v_call: TRBV12-3/TRBV12-4
clone_size: many
j_call: TRBJ1-6
cdr3_aa: CASSWSRGTLHF
cdr3_nt: TGTGCCAGCAGTTGGTCAAGAGGAACCCTCCACTTT

d_call: -
v_call: TRBV18
clone_size: many
j_call: TRBJ1-2
cdr3_aa: CASSPQRGQDGYTF
cdr3_nt: TGTGCCAGCTCACCCCAGAGGGGCCAAGATGGCTACACCTTC

d_call: -
v_call: TRBV27
clone_size: few
j_call: TRBJ2-7
cdr3_aa: CASSFSGAAYEQYF
cdr3_nt: TGTGCCAGCAGTTTTTCGGGGGCAGCCTACGAGCAGTACTTC

d_call: -
v_call: TRBV9
clone_size: -
j_call: TRBJ1-3
cdr3_aa: CASSVGISGNTIYF
cdr3_nt: TGTGCCAGCAGCGTGGGGATCTCTGGAAACACCATATATTTT

d_call: -
v_call: TRBV5-5
clone_size: many
j_call: TRBJ2-3
cdr3_aa: CASSDPSLVGPDTQYF
cdr3_nt: TGTGCCAGCAGCGATCCCTCTCTCGTGGGCCCAGATACGCAGTATTTT

d_call: TRBD2
v_call: TRBV12-3/TRBV12-4
clone_size: many
j_call: TRBJ2-7
cdr3_aa: CASRLAGGRGEQYF
cdr3_nt: TGTGCCAGCAGATTAGCGGGAGGACGGGGAGAGCAGTACTTC

d_call: -
v_call: TRBV28
clone_size: many
j_call: TRBJ1-5
cdr3_aa: CASSFRGRGDHSNQPQHF
cdr3_nt: TGTGCCAGCAGTTTTAGGGGTCGAGGGGATCATAGCAATCAGCCCCAGCATTTT

d_call: -
v_call: TRBV12-3/TRBV12-4
clone_size: many
j_call: TRBJ1-1
cdr3_aa: CASSPQGGTEAFF
cdr3_nt: TGTGCCAGCAGTCCGCAGGGTGGAACTGAAGCTTTCTTT

d_call: -
v_call: TRBV15
clone_size: few
j_call: TRBJ2-6
cdr3_aa: CATSLGHPGANVLTF
cdr3_nt: TGTGCCACCAGCTTAGGCCATCCTGGGGCCAACGTCCTGACTTTC

d_call: TRBD1
v_call: TRBV27
clone_size: many
j_call: TRBJ1-5
cdr3_aa: CASSSDRGGDQPQHF
cdr3_nt: TGTGCCAGCTCCTCGGACAGGGGAGGGGATCAGCCCCAGCATTTT

d_call: -
v_call: TRBV20-1
clone_size: -
j_call: TRBJ1-4
cdr3_aa: CSARVGVEKLFF
cdr3_nt: TGCAGTGCTAGAGTAGGGGTAGAAAAACTGTTTTTT

d_call: -
v_call: TRBV7-8
clone_size: many
j_call: TRBJ1-4
cdr3_aa: CASSLRGSDNEKLFF
cdr3_nt: TGTGCCAGCAGCTTACGTGGCTCAGATAATGAAAAACTGTTTTTT

d_call: -
v_call: TRBV18
clone_size: many
j_call: TRBJ2-1
cdr3_aa: CASSPPSKSSYNEQFF
cdr3_nt: TGTGCCAGCTCACCACCTTCAAAAAGCTCCTACAATGAGCAGTTCTTC

d_call: -
v_call: TRBV5-1
clone_size: few
j_call: TRBJ2-5
cdr3_aa: CASSPGWGMETQYF
cdr3_nt: TGCGCCAGCAGCCCGGGATGGGGGATGGAGACCCAGTACTTC

d_call: -
v_call: TRBV4-1
clone_size: few
j_call: TRBJ2-1
cdr3_aa: CASSQDQTGPYNEQFF
cdr3_nt: TGCGCCAGCAGCCAAGATCAAACAGGCCCCTACAATGAGCAGTTCTTC

d_call: TRBD1
v_call: TRBV9
clone_size: many
j_call: TRBJ1-2
cdr3_aa: CASSVEGTDYGYTF
cdr3_nt: TGTGCCAGCAGCGTAGAGGGGACAGACTATGGCTACACCTTC

d_call: TRBD2
v_call: TRBV4-2
clone_size: many
j_call: TRBJ2-3
cdr3_aa: CASSPTTSGGTDTQYF
cdr3_nt: TGTGCCAGCAGCCCTACGACTAGCGGGGGCACAGATACGCAGTATTTT

d_call: -
v_call: TRBV7-2
clone_size: -
j_call: TRBJ2-5
cdr3_aa: CASIGGPKTQYF
cdr3_nt: TGTGCCAGTATCGGAGGGCCGAAGACCCAGTACTTC

d_call: -
v_call: TRBV24-1
clone_size: many
j_call: TRBJ1-2
cdr3_aa: CATSVDSGYGYTF
cdr3_nt: TGTGCCACCAGTGTGGATTCGGGCTATGGCTACACCTTC

d_call: -
v_call: TRBV19
clone_size: few
j_call: TRBJ1-6
cdr3_aa: CASRESYNSPLHF
cdr3_nt: TGTGCCAGCAGGGAGTCCTATAATTCACCCCTCCACTTT

d_call: -
v_call: TRBV5-1
clone_size: -
j_call: TRBJ2-1
cdr3_aa: CASSSTSGYSYNERFF
cdr3_nt: TGCGCCAGCAGCTCCACTTCGGGGTACTCCTACAATGAGCGGTTCTTC

d_call: -
v_call: TRBV20-1
clone_size: many
j_call: TRBJ2-7
cdr3_aa: CSAIGSGLRYEQYF
cdr3_nt: TGCAGTGCTATTGGGTCGGGACTTCGCTACGAGCAGTACTTC

d_call: -
v_call: TRBV25-1
clone_size: -
j_call: TRBJ2-5
cdr3_aa: CASSESDRYQETQYF
cdr3_nt: TGTGCCAGCAGTGAATCCGACAGATACCAAGAGACCCAGTACTTC

d_call: -
v_call: TRBV28
clone_size: many
j_call: TRBJ2-4
cdr3_aa: CASSAPGKNIQYF
cdr3_nt: TGTGCCAGCAGTGCCCCGGGCAAAAACATTCAGTACTTC

d_call: TRBD1
v_call: TRBV9
clone_size: few
j_call: TRBJ2-7
cdr3_aa: CASSAEGGQGAGEQYF
cdr3_nt: TGTGCCAGCAGCGCAGAGGGGGGACAGGGGGCAGGCGAGCAGTACTTC

d_call: TRBD2
v_call: TRBV7-6
clone_size: many
j_call: TRBJ2-2
cdr3_aa: CARTWEGNTGELFF
cdr3_nt: TGTGCCAGAACCTGGGAGGGCAACACCGGGGAGCTGTTTTTT

d_call: TRBD2
v_call: TRBV13
clone_size: few
j_call: TRBJ2-3
cdr3_aa: CASSPLWVGGVTDTQYF
cdr3_nt: TGTGCCAGCAGCCCCCTCTGGGTCGGGGGGGTAACAGATACGCAGTATTTT

d_call: TRBD1
v_call: TRBV6-2/TRBV6-3
clone_size: many
j_call: TRBJ2-2
cdr3_aa: CASRPDRGNTGELFF
cdr3_nt: TGTGCCAGCAGGCCGGACAGGGGGAACACCGGGGAGCTGTTTTTT

d_call: TRBD2
v_call: TRBV14
clone_size: -
j_call: TRBJ2-5
cdr3_aa: CASSQGWLAGGETQYF
cdr3_nt: TGTGCCAGCAGCCAAGGGTGGTTAGCGGGAGGAGAGACCCAGTACTTC

d_call: -
v_call: TRBV5-1
clone_size: many
j_call: TRBJ2-3
cdr3_aa: CASSTPTDTQYF
cdr3_nt: TGCGCCAGCAGTACACCCACAGATACGCAGTATTTT

d_call: -
v_call: TRBV19
clone_size: few
j_call: TRBJ2-1
cdr3_aa: CASRGLTGNEQFF
cdr3_nt: TGTGCCAGTAGGGGCCTGACGGGTAATGAGCAGTTCTTC

d_call: -
v_call: TRBV6-1
clone_size: many
j_call: TRBJ1-6
cdr3_aa: CASREPRDYRNSPLHF
cdr3_nt: TGTGCCAGCAGAGAACCTAGGGACTATCGCAATTCACCCCTCCACTTT

d_call: -
v_call: TRBV29-1
clone_size: -
j_call: TRBJ1-2
cdr3_aa: CSAVTRGRDYGYTF
cdr3_nt: TGCAGCGCAGTGACCCGGGGGCGCGACTATGGCTACACCTTC

d_call: -
v_call: TRBV19
clone_size: -
j_call: TRBJ1-5
cdr3_aa: CASSITAYSNQPQHF
cdr3_nt: TGTGCCAGTAGTATAACGGCCTATAGCAATCAGCCCCAGCATTTT